This T cell receptor beta chain is drawn from a study of PD-L1 blockade in urothelial cancer. Overall study context: The year 2014 saw patients start atezolizumab, 1,200 mg intravenously every 3 weeks. When blood samples were assessed, the median T cell count was 120,000 to 150,000.

In the case of this clone: The antigen is unknown.

Assay used: immunoSEQ multiplex PCR; TCRdb lists only in-frame clones, some missing. Found here are about 36,000 clones, roughly 82% of them singletons; the top ten hold about 10%. Sample time point: peripheral blood 6 weeks after treatment start. The germline V gene encodes CDR1 SGHNT and CDR2 YYREEE (reference sequence). Trimming stripped 1 base from V and 1 base from J, with 17 bases between. The CDR3 spans 17 residues. Study-wide results and limits: Where pretreatment blood TCR clonality fell below the median, better survival was predicted.

The specimen comprised PBMCs, sampled around atezolizumab (anti-PD-L1) treatment. The chain joins TRBV5-4 to TRBJ1-1; possible D gene TRBD1, 6 bases. This clonotype originated in a man aged 40-49 years with urothelial cancer. CDR3 nucleotide sequence: TGTGCCAGCAGCTTGAACAGGGAGGGTATCGGGAACACTGAAGCTTTCTTT. Protein: CASSLNREGIGNTEAFF. The whole variable domain, filled in from reference TRBV5-4 and TRBJ1-1, reads ETGVTQSPTHLIKTRGQQVTLRCSSQSGHNTVSWYQQALGQGPQFIFQYYREEENGRGNFPPRFSGLQFPNYSSELNVNALELDDSALYLCASSLNREGIGNTEAFFGQGTRLTVV.